These 14 T cell receptor beta chains were all obtained from the same sample, sequenced in a study of kidney transplant recipient with SARS-CoV-2 infection. TCRdb re-analysed the reads in MiXCR, keeping a single row per CDR3 protein. In the table there are 200,000 to 300,000 distinct CDR3 sequences, 29% of which are singletons. Sequencing was performed on a blood sample, taken at baseline and on day 111 from a kidney transplant recipient. The receptor set was obtained from a young adult male patient who had COVID-19 and was a kidney transplant recipient. The T cells may partly be graft donor cells.

Points on this clonotype: This may stem from a read error, because a much larger clone lies one nucleotide away. The gene calls are TRBV28 and TRBJ1-1, with 7 bases fitting TRBD1. The CDR3 contains 15 residues. CDR1 and CDR2 from the germline V gene are MDHEN and SYDVKM. The CDR3 spells CASSPPRQGGTGAFF. CDR3 sequence (DNA): TGTGCCAGCAGTCCGCCCCGACAGGGAGGGACTGGAGCTTTCTTT.

The chain has TRBV29-1 and TRBJ2-1, with TRBD2 matching over 12 bases. This CDR3 contains 14 residues. Germline values: CDR1 SQVTM, CDR2 ANQGSEA. Trimming took 6 bases from V and 8 from J; bases not matched to a gene: 8. In nucleotides, the CDR3 is TGCAGCGTCCTAGCGGGAGGGCCTGGCGATGAGCAGTTCTTC. Translating it yields CSVLAGGPGDEQFF.

In the case of this clonotype: A much larger clone lies one base from this, so it may be a read error. The J gene is TRBJ2-1, the V gene TRBV27, with TRBD1 identical over 9 bases. Trimming removed 7 bases from V and 8 bases from J; junction bases left unmatched: 12. The CDR3 spans 15 residues. CDR1 is MNHEY, CDR2 SMNVEV, per germline (reference sequence). The chain's CDR3 is CASKTGTGTGDEQFF. The CDR3, as DNA: TGTGCCAGCAAGACAGGGACAGGGACCGGCGATGAGCAGTTCTTC.

The chain employs TRBV30 and TRBJ2-3, with a possible D match to TRBD1 (6 bases). The CDR3 has 14 amino acids. Germline values: CDR1 GTSNPN, CDR2 SVGIG (reference sequence). V lost 6 bases and J lost 3, with 16 bases in between. This chain's CDR3 is CACTRTEVTDTQYF. CDR3 sequence (DNA): TGTGCCTGTACCCGGACAGAGGTGACAGATACGCAGTATTTT.

The sample holds many counts of this clonotype. The chain is built from TRBV6-2 or TRBV6-3 and TRBJ2-7; D possibly corresponds to TRBD2 (5 bases). V lost 4 bases to trimming and J lost 2 bases, with 18 bases between them. Germline assignment: CDR1 MNHEY and CDR2 SVGEGT. This CDR3 comprises 16 residues. The DNA for the CDR3 is TGTGCCAGCAGTTTTCGTGTCAGGCGGGCTACCTACGAGCAGTACTTC. Its protein product is CASSFRVRRATYEQYF.

This clonotype was detected only a few times. The gene calls are TRBV9 and TRBJ2-1; D gene unclear. Germline V gene data show CDR1 as SGDLS and CDR2 as YYNGEE. Between the trimmed V and J ends, which lost 0 bases and 1 base, there was a span of 8 bases. This CDR3 comprises 15 residues. CDR3 protein: CASSVVSGSYNEQFF. In DNA form, the CDR3 reads TGTGCCAGCAGCGTAGTGAGTGGGTCCTACAATGAGCAGTTCTTC. The full variable domain, with the rest looked up from reference TRBV9 and TRBJ2-1, is DSGVTQTPKHLITATGQRVTLRCSPRSGDLSVYWYQQSLDQGLQFLIQYYNGEERAKGNILERFSAQQFPDLHSELNLSSLELGDSALYFCASSVVSGSYNEQFFGPGTRLTVL.

This clonotype was observed at least ten times. The chain combines TRBV6-8 with TRBJ2-7; possibly TRBD2 for D (6 bases). The V end was cut by 0 bases, the J end by 4 bases, with 7 bases between. This CDR3 has 13 amino acids. Germline CDR1 is MNHGY and CDR2 is SAAAGT. CDR3 region: CASSYSRGYEQYF. CDR3 in DNA: TGTGCCAGCAGTTACTCACGGGGGTACGAGCAGTACTTC.

This chain uses TRBV5-4 with TRBJ1-2; D call uncertain. Deletions cut 6 bases from V and 4 bases from J, with 22 bases between. Germline V gene data show CDR1 as SGHNT and CDR2 as YYREEE (reference sequence). The CDR3 runs 16 residues. CDR3 sequence: CASTSNVPGKTYGYTF. The CDR3 DNA is TGTGCCAGCACCTCAAACGTACCAGGAAAGACCTATGGCTACACCTTC.

V is TRBV6-5 and J is TRBJ2-1, with 7 bases lining up with TRBD2. The trim removed 2 bases at V and 5 bases at J, leaving 15 bases unmatched. The CDR3 totals 18 residues. Germline CDR1 reads MNHEY; CDR2 reads SVGAGI. DNA for the CDR3: TGTGCCAGCAGTTACCCGCCGCCCATGGGGCGGGAGAACAATGAGCAGTTCTTC. It is translated as CASSYPPPMGRENNEQFF.

This clonotype was counted a single time. Given a much more abundant clone one base away, this may be a read error. The V call is TRBV12-1, the J call TRBJ2-7. TRBV12-1 is flagged as a pseudogene. The CDR3 runs 13 residues. CDR3 DNA: TGTGCCAGCAGCGCCTCGGTTTACTACGGGCAGTACTTC. Amino acids: CASSASVYYGQYF.

Ten or more counts support this clonotype. V gene TRBV20-1 combines with J gene TRBJ2-3; TRBD2 aligns across 8 bases. The CDR3 extends over 15 amino acids. The junction had 8 bases not matched to a gene; V was cut back by 6 bases and J by 0 bases. Looked up from germline, CDR1 is DFQATT and CDR2 is SNEGSKA (reference sequence). CDR3: CSAPPSSGSTDTQYF. In DNA, the CDR3 is TGCAGTGCCCCTCCCTCTAGCGGGAGCACAGATACGCAGTATTTT.

This clonotype was picked up a small number of times. V and J are TRBV5-5 and TRBJ1-1, with D maybe TRBD1 (5 bases). Germline lookup yields CDR1 SGHKS and CDR2 YYEKEE (reference sequence). CDR3 length: 13 residues. Trimming removed 4 bases at V and 2 bases at J, with 9 bases between. CDR3 region: CASSGGINTEAFF. The CDR3 nucleotides read TGTGCCAGCAGCGGGGGGATCAACACTGAAGCTTTCTTT.

This clonotype was seen many times. The J gene is TRBJ1-5, the V gene TRBV30; D possibly corresponds to TRBD1 (5 bases). The CDR3 covers 16 residues. CDR1 and CDR2 (germline): GTSNPN, SVGIG (reference sequence). Trimming took off 2 bases at V and 2 bases at J, with 16 bases between the two ends. This CDR3 reads CAWSTRRQNGNQPQHF. CDR3 bases: TGTGCCTGGAGTACAAGGAGACAGAATGGCAATCAGCCCCAGCATTTT.

This clonotype appeared once. One base away lies a much larger clone, so this may be a sequencing read error. The chain recombines TRBV2 with TRBJ2-7; TRBD1 agrees at 7 bases. Germline V gives CDR1 SNHLY, CDR2 FYNNEI. V dropped 7 bases and J dropped 4; count of bases not matched to a gene: 4. CDR3 size: 12 residues. CDR3 amino acids: CASTEQGYEQYF. CDR3 DNA: TGTGCCAGCACCGAACAGGGGTACGAGCAGTACTTC.